A single sample is the source of the 13 T cell receptor beta chains below, sequenced in a study of T cells in Graves' hyperthyroidism and ophthalmopathy. Amplified regions were TCR beta CDR3 sequences from RNA transcripts. With the HTBI primer set, the TCR CDR3 went through a first round of RT-PCR. TCRdb processed the multiplex PCR reads anew with MiXCR; each CDR3 protein has one entry. This table holds 300,000 to 400,000 distinct CDR3 sequences, around a fifth found once. Sequencing input: blood. The source is a woman aged 45-65 years with Graves' hyperthyroidism.

J is TRBJ1-2 and V is TRBV19; D gene ambiguous. There are 12 residues in the CDR3. Trimming took 2 bases from V and 7 from J, leaving 8 bases between them. Germline CDR1 is LNHDA and CDR2 is SQIVND (reference sequence). The CDR3 loop reads CASSISYAGYTF. CDR3 in DNA: TGTGCCAGTAGTATAAGCTACGCTGGCTACACCTTC.

The chain uses TRBV7-3 and TRBJ2-5; D is ambiguous. Between the trimmed V and J ends, which lost 1 base and 4 bases, there was a span of 7 bases. CDR3 length: 13 amino acids. CDR1 SGHTA and CDR2 FQGTGA come from the germline V gene. CDR3 nucleotide sequence: TGTGCCAGCAGCTTAATGGGCCGAGAGACCCAGTACTTC. Protein sequence: CASSLMGRETQYF.

As to this clonotype: A much larger clone differs by one base, so this may be a read error. The V and J genes are TRBV6-2 or TRBV6-3 and TRBJ1-2; TRBD1 aligns across 7 bases. This CDR3 contains 14 residues. Germline assignment: CDR1 MNHEY and CDR2 SVGEGT. V was pared by 7 bases and J by 5 bases, with 10 bases of the junction left unmatched. CDR3 protein: CASTPRQGVYGYTF. CDR3 sequence (DNA): TGTGCCAGCACCCCTCGCCAGGGGGTGTATGGCTACACCTTC.

V gene TRBV20-1 combines with J gene TRBJ2-2; D remains ambiguous. The V and J ends lost 2 bases and 5 bases respectively, with 12 bases between them. This CDR3 is 14 amino acids long. Germline CDR1 is DFQATT and CDR2 is SNEGSKA (reference sequence). CDR3 amino acids: CSARRSPITGELFF. The CDR3 DNA is TGCAGTGCTAGAAGAAGTCCGATAACCGGGGAGCTGTTTTTT.

In its sample, this clonotype was seen many times. For the CDR3, the DNA is TGCGCCAGCAGCCCAGACGGGACAGGGAACCGACCCCTCCACTTT. Its translation: CASSPDGTGNRPLHF. V is TRBV5-1 and J is TRBJ1-6; the match to TRBD1 covers 9 bases. This CDR3 has 15 amino acids. J was trimmed by 12 bases and V by 4 bases; bases with no gene match: 11. CDR1 and CDR2 from the germline V gene are SGHRS and YFSETQ.

This clonotype has a count of ten or more. V usage is TRBV7-8 and J usage is TRBJ1-2; a possible D gene is TRBD1 (6 bases). This CDR3 region has 15 residues. CDR1 SGHVS and CDR2 FQNEAQ come from the germline V gene. Trimming pared 5 bases from V and 0 bases from J, leaving 13 bases between. CDR3 DNA sequence: TGTGCCAGCAGCCGCGCCGGGACACCTAACTATGGCTACACCTTC. It translates to CASSRAGTPNYGYTF.

The table lists this clonotype with a few counts. The chain joins TRBV7-6 to TRBJ2-5, with 11 positions matching TRBD1. The germline CDR1 and CDR2 sequences are SGHVS and FNYEAQ. With V trimmed by 5 bases and J by 4 bases, 9 bases remained unmatched. The CDR3 loop spans 16 amino acids. The CDR3 reads CASSLGQGAMGETQYF. The CDR3 DNA follows: TGTGCCAGCAGCCTCGGACAGGGGGCTATGGGAGAGACCCAGTACTTC. The complete variable domain, with remaining parts taken from reference TRBV7-6 and TRBJ2-5, reads GAGVSQSPRYKVTKRGQDVALRCDPISGHVSLYWYRQALGQGPEFLTYFNYEAQQDKSGLPNDRFSAERPEGSISTLTIQRTEQRDSAMYRCASSLGQGAMGETQYFGPGTRLLVL.

This chain links TRBV7-9 with TRBJ2-5; 9 bases agree with TRBD2. The CDR3 consists of 19 residues. With V trimmed by 2 bases and J by 2 bases, 15 bases remained unmatched. CDR1 SEHNR and CDR2 FQNEAQ come from the germline V gene (reference sequence). The CDR3 protein is CASSLWAGGFGRDQETQYF. The DNA of the CDR3 is TGTGCCAGCAGCTTATGGGCGGGGGGGTTTGGGCGGGATCAAGAGACCCAGTACTTC. Complete variable domain (other parts from reference TRBV7-9 and TRBJ2-5): DTGVSQNPRHKITKRGQNVTFRCDPISEHNRLYWYRQTLGQGPEFLTYFQNEAQLEKSRLLSDRFSAERPKGSFSTLEIQRTEQGDSAMYLCASSLWAGGFGRDQETQYFGPGTRLLVL.

This clonotype was picked up many times. The chain combines TRBV20-1 with TRBJ1-5, with no clear D. Trimming took off 0 bases at V and 3 bases at J, with 15 bases between the two ends. The CDR3 covers 16 residues. Germline V gene lookup returns CDR1 DFQATT and CDR2 SNEGSKA (reference sequence). The CDR3 nucleotides read TGCAGTGCTAGAGATTACGAGGAGTTGGTCAATCAGCCCCAGCATTTT. It specifies CSARDYEELVNQPQHF.

V usage is TRBV29-1 and J usage is TRBJ2-1; D is uncertain. The V gene's germline CDR1 is SQVTM and CDR2 ANQGSEA. V was cut by 7 bases and J by 10 bases, with 11 bases left in between. CDR3 length: 10 residues. This CDR3 reads CSARIREQFF. CDR3 nucleotides: TGCAGCGCTCGAATTAGGGAGCAGTTCTTC.

The chain employs TRBV7-9 and TRBJ1-2; D ambiguous. The germline V gene has CDR1 SEHNR and CDR2 FQNEAQ (reference sequence). V lost 5 bases, J lost 2 bases, and 6 bases lay in between. The CDR3 runs to 12 residues. Written as DNA, the CDR3 is TGTGCCAGCAGCCATGTAAACTATGGCTACACCTTC. As protein: CASSHVNYGYTF.

This clonotype has a count of ten or more. The chain has TRBV7-9 and TRBJ2-5, with a weak D call TRBD2 (6 bases). The germline V gene has CDR1 SEHNR and CDR2 FQNEAQ (reference sequence). This CDR3 is built from 15 residues. V was trimmed by 5 bases and J by 5 bases, leaving 18 bases between them. The CDR3 bases are TGTGCCAGCAGCCCGGGGGTAAGCGCTGGGGAGACCCAGTACTTC. This sequence encodes CASSPGVSAGETQYF.

This clonotype was found many times. The chain carries TRBV29-1 and TRBJ2-1; 7 bases line up with TRBD1. Germline CDR1 is SQVTM and CDR2 is ANQGSEA. The ends lost 3 bases at V and 6 bases at J; junction bases unmatched: 11. This CDR3 comprises 15 residues. CDR3 sequence reads: CSVDSLDRTGNEQFF. The CDR3 bases are TGCAGCGTTGACTCTCTGGACAGGACGGGCAATGAGCAGTTCTTC.